This TCR beta chain is from a study of T cell changes during pregnancy in multiple sclerosis. TCRdb's copy holds only in-frame clones and misses some; the assay was immunoSEQ multiplex PCR. The data contain about 46,000 clones, around 90% of them seen just once; the ten biggest clones take up about 8.8%. CDR3 length: 13 amino acids. Germline V CDR1 and CDR2: SQVTM, ANQGSEA. The sample in question was CD8+ T cells from peripheral blood mononuclear cells, obtained after pregnancy. The rearrangement uses TRBV29-1 and TRBJ1-2; the D gene is possibly TRBD1 (5 bases). The clonotype was recovered from a female donor with multiple sclerosis, enrolled in a pregnancy study. Written as DNA, the CDR3 is TGCACCTCTTGGGGGGGTGAGGGCTATGGCTACACCTTC. Residues: CTSWGGEGYGYTF.